A selection of T cell receptor beta chains follows, all from one sample in a study of control samples from healthy donors and cancer patients. Using immunoSEQ multiplex PCR, the repertoire was profiled, and TCRdb retains in-frame clones only, with some absent. The table lists approximately 170,000 clones, 85% to 90% of them singletons, with just over 1.4% in the top ten. Sequencing input: blood. Receptor source: a woman in her fifties or sixties in good health. CDR3s include the opening cysteine and the closing phenylalanine or tryptophan. D genes are given only for firm matches. Only part of the rows carry a size: once, few, many, or a class if the clone is expanded.

TRBV3-1/TRBV3-2	.	TRBJ2-1	.	CASSPSTGPGEQFF	TGTGCCAGCAGCCCTAGTACGGGCCCAGGTGAGCAGTTCTTC
TRBV9	once	TRBJ2-7	.	CASSGDKLPYEQYF	TGTGCCAGCAGCGGCGACAAGTTACCCTACGAGCAGTACTTC
TRBV5-4	.	TRBJ2-1	.	CASSFERGNEQFF	TGTGCCAGCAGTTTTGAGAGGGGCAATGAGCAGTTCTTC
TRBV7-9	.	TRBJ1-5	.	CASSPMGSRQPQHF	TGTGCCAGCAGCCCAATGGGTTCCAGGCAGCCCCAGCATTTT
TRBV10-3	.	TRBJ1-5	.	CAISVDRTNQPQHF	TGTGCCATCAGTGTAGACAGGACCAATCAGCCCCAGCATTTT
TRBV11-2	.	TRBJ2-7	TRBD2	CASSFQGSGTIRSSYEQYF	TGTGCCAGCAGCTTTCAAGGTAGCGGGACAATCAGATCATCCTACGAGCAGTACTTC
TRBV28	.	TRBJ1-5	.	CASMRGDNQPQHF	TGTGCCAGCATGCGAGGGGATAATCAGCCCCAGCATTTT
TRBV6-5	.	TRBJ1-1	.	CASSYMGPARSEAFF	TGTGCCAGCAGCTACATGGGACCAGCACGATCTGAAGCTTTCTTT
TRBV9	.	TRBJ2-1	.	CASSPTGTANNYNEQFF	TGTGCCAGCAGCCCCACGGGCACGGCTAATAACTACAATGAGCAGTTCTTC
TRBV7-8	.	TRBJ2-7	TRBD1	CASSLYRGPGYEQYF	TGTGCCAGCAGTTTATACAGGGGGCCTGGGTACGAGCAGTACTTC
TRBV5-1	.	TRBJ2-3	.	CASSLGSGSDTQYF	TGCGCCAGCAGCTTGGGTTCAGGTTCAGATACGCAGTATTTT
TRBV6-5	.	TRBJ1-4	.	CAISSRGWNEKLFF	TGTGCCATCTCGTCCCGGGGGTGGAATGAAAAACTGTTTTTT
TRBV4-3	.	TRBJ1-6	.	CASSQEGRAQPLHF	TGCGCCAGCAGCCAAGAGGGCAGGGCGCAGCCCCTCCACTTT
TRBV27	.	TRBJ2-7	TRBD1	CAVKQGPLAYEQYF	TGTGCCGTTAAACAGGGGCCCTTGGCCTACGAGCAGTACTTC
TRBV29-1	.	TRBJ2-7	.	CSVGGRKSYEQYF	TGCAGCGTCGGCGGCAGAAAGTCCTACGAGCAGTACTTC
TRBV5-1	.	TRBJ2-2	TRBD2	CASSPRLSGSTGELFF	TGCGCCAGCAGCCCACGGCTCAGCGGGAGCACCGGGGAGCTGTTTTTT
TRBV6-6	.	TRBJ2-2	TRBD2	CASSHRSAGGPTGELFF	TGTGCCAGCAGTCACCGTTCAGCGGGAGGGCCCACCGGGGAGCTGTTTTTT
TRBV11-3	.	TRBJ2-1	TRBD2	CASSLGGSSYNEQFF	TGTGCCAGCAGCTTAGGCGGGAGCTCCTACAATGAGCAGTTCTTC
TRBV28	.	TRBJ2-7	TRBD1	CASTRDSSYEQYF	TGTGCCAGCACCCGGGACAGCTCCTACGAGCAGTACTTC